This TCR beta chain was profiled in a study of beta chain features in type 1 diabetes. Study-wide results and limits: For type 1 diabetes patients, VDJ junctions showed fewer insertions and more deletions. Researchers caution that PCR might favor shorter templates, equally among patients and controls. There was a moderate but significant shortening of TCRB CDR3s in all four CD4+ subsets of Type 1 diabetes patients. Possibly, sequencing cDNA over-represented cells that had high TCR expression levels.

The study reverse transcribed the entire isolated RNA, so it sequenced expressed TCRB transcripts. The protocol was immunoSEQ multiplex PCR, while the TCRdb copy is restricted to in-frame clones and leaves out a portion. Of 55,000 to 80,000 clones in the sample, just under 50% were seen once. The V and J ends lost 3 bases and 0 bases respectively, with 13 bases between them. This CDR3 has 16 residues. Germline CDR1 reads SGHRS; CDR2 reads YFSETQ. Sorted populations all had greater than 95% purity. Points on this clone: Its antigen is as yet unknown.

Sequencing was carried out using central memory CD4+ T cells from blood. This TCR derives from a man aged 30-40 years with type 1 diabetes. The chain is built from TRBV5-1 and TRBJ2-4, with a weak D call TRBD1 (6 bases). The CDR3 protein is CASSYGQSLAKNIQYF. CDR3 DNA sequence: TGCGCCAGCAGCTATGGACAGTCGTTAGCCAAAAACATTCAGTACTTC.